This record concerns one T cell receptor (beta chain) sequence. What it binds is not known. Terminally differentiated effector memory CD45RA+ cells were left out of the naive CD8 fraction, which was CD45RO-negative and positively selected for CCR7. The data derive from a study of shared clonotypes between healthy human individuals. Notes on the study in general: Clonotype sharing across several donors was observed for 4.5% to 6.5% of naive CD4 clonotypes. Naive subsets usually exceeded memory subsets in estimated richness.

Looked up from germline, CDR1 is WNHNN and CDR2 is SYGVQD (reference sequence). V was pared by 6 bases and J by 0 bases, with 9 bases between. The CDR3 runs 14 residues. Only in-frame clones appear in the TCRdb table, and some are missing; sequencing was by immunoSEQ multiplex PCR. The sample holds some 2,000,000 clones, just under 95% seen once. The genes are TRBV10-1 and TRBJ1-3; D remains unclear. The TCR was taken from a man aged 18 to 30 in good health. The sample taken for sequencing was naive CD8+ T cells sorted from blood. CDR3 in DNA: TGCGCCAGCAGCGATGGGGACTCTGGAAACACCATATATTTT. Residues: CASSDGDSGNTIYF.